The clone carrying this TCR beta chain was seen at least ten times. As for time point: newly diagnosed GD, antithyroid drugs for less than 3 months. TCR sequences were obtained from RNA taken from PBMCs. This CDR3 comprises 14 residues. Trimming cost V 2 bases and J 2 bases; bases outside gene matches: 2. The data are from a study of regulatory T cells in long-lasting Graves disease. Study in general: Duration of antithyroid drug therapy among newly diagnosed Graves' patients was under 3 months.

Both iRepertoire HTBI primers and Arm-PCR of CDR3 regions were used to build the TCR beta libraries. In TCRdb, the multiplex PCR reads were re-called with MiXCR into one record per CDR3 protein. The repertoire holds roughly 320,000 distinct CDR3 sequences, with over 15% as singletons. These sequences were also reported in another study, on T cells in Graves' hyperthyroidism and ophthalmopathy. That investigation notes: Hyperthyroidism, newly diagnosed and lasting under 2 months, affected patients aged 18 to 65. Exclusion of a patient resulted from uncontrolled infection, other autoimmune disease, pregnancy or lactation. When the TCR CDR3 underwent first-round RT-PCR, the HTBI primer set was used.

Sequenced material: peripheral blood mononuclear cells (PBMCs), taken at new diagnosis, from a patient treated with antithyroid drugs. This sequence was found in a man aged 40-55 years with Graves disease. J is TRBJ2-5 and V is TRBV12-3 or TRBV12-4; 7 nucleotides align to TRBD1. The CDR3 protein is CASSLQGQQETQYF. In DNA form, the CDR3 reads TGTGCCAGCAGTTTACAGGGACAGCAAGAGACCCAGTACTTC.